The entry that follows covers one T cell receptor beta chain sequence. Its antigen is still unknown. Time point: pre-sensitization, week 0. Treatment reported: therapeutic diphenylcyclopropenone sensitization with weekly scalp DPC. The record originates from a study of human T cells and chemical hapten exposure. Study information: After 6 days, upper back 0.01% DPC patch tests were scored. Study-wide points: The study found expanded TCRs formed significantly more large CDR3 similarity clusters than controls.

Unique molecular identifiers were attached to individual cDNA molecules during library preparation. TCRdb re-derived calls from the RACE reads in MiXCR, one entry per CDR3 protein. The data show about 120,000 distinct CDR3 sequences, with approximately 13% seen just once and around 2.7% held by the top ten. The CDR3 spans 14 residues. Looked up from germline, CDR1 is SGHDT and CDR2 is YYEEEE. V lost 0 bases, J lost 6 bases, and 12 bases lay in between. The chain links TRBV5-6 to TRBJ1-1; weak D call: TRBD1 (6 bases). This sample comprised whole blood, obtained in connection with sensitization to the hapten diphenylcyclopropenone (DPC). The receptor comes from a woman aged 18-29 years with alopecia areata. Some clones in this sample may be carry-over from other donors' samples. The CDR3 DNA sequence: TGTGCCAGCAGCTTGGGAGGTTGGGGGCCTGAAGCTTTCTTT. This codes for CASSLGGWGPEAFF. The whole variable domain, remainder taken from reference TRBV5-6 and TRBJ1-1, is DAGVTQSPTHLIKTRGQQVTLRCSPKSGHDTVSWYQQALGQGPQFIFQYYEEEERQRGNFPDRFSGHQFPNYSSELNVNALLLGDSALYLCASSLGGWGPEAFFGQGTRLTVV.